This is a list of T cell receptor beta chains from one sample in a study of patients and donors after allogeneic stem cell transplantation. TCRdb called the RT-PCR reads again in MiXCR, with one record for every CDR3 protein. The data hold 150,000 to 200,000 distinct CDR3 sequences, with about 30% observed a single time. The sequencing sample was made of blood, either unsorted or a sorted T cell fraction (not recorded which). The receptor set was obtained from a human donor who was either an allogeneic HSCT recipient or a stem cell or donor lymphocyte infusion donor (not recorded which). It is not recorded whose cells these are; they may come from a transplant donor. CDR3s include the opening cysteine and the closing phenylalanine or tryptophan. D genes are given only for firm matches. Clone size is stated in some rows and not others, as once, few, many or a class when expanded.

d_call: TRBD2
clone_size: NA
v_call: TRBV19
j_call: TRBJ2-1
cdr3_nt: TGTGCCACGAGGCAGCGGGAGGGCCGAGATGAGCAGTTCTTC
cdr3_aa: CATRQREGRDEQFF

d_call: NA
clone_size: few
v_call: TRBV7-2
j_call: TRBJ2-1
cdr3_nt: TGTGCCAGCAGCTCTCAGGGTATTGAGCAGTTCTTC
cdr3_aa: CASSSQGIEQFF

d_call: TRBD2
clone_size: NA
v_call: TRBV7-2
j_call: TRBJ2-3
cdr3_nt: TGTGCCAGCAGCTTAGCGATAGAGACTAGCGGGAGTTCGTGCACAGATACGCAGTATTTT
cdr3_aa: CASSLAIETSGSSCTDTQYF

d_call: TRBD2
clone_size: NA
v_call: TRBV4-3
j_call: TRBJ2-1
cdr3_nt: TGCGCCAGCAGCCAAGACATCAGGCTAGCGGGATCCCTTGAGCAGTTCTTC
cdr3_aa: CASSQDIRLAGSLEQFF

d_call: TRBD2
clone_size: NA
v_call: TRBV12-3/TRBV12-4
j_call: TRBJ2-1
cdr3_nt: TGTGCCAGCAGTTTAGGGGGACTAGCGGACAATGAGCAGTTCTTC
cdr3_aa: CASSLGGLADNEQFF

d_call: TRBD2
clone_size: few
v_call: TRBV20-1
j_call: TRBJ2-7
cdr3_nt: TGCAGTGCTAGAGATTTCCTATCGAGCGGGACGCTGAGCTCCTACGAGCAGTACTTC
cdr3_aa: CSARDFLSSGTLSSYEQYF

d_call: NA
clone_size: NA
v_call: TRBV10-3
j_call: TRBJ1-3
cdr3_nt: TGTGCCATCCGGGAAAACTCTGGAAACACCATATATTTT
cdr3_aa: CAIRENSGNTIYF

d_call: NA
clone_size: few
v_call: TRBV4-3
j_call: TRBJ1-6
cdr3_nt: TGCGCCAGCAGCCAAGAATGGCCCAGGAATTCACCCCTCCACTTT
cdr3_aa: CASSQEWPRNSPLHF

d_call: NA
clone_size: many
v_call: TRBV7-2
j_call: TRBJ1-2
cdr3_nt: TGTGCCAGCAGCCTAGCCCTCTTACAGGGTTATGGCTACACCTTC
cdr3_aa: CASSLALLQGYGYTF

d_call: TRBD2
clone_size: NA
v_call: TRBV7-2
j_call: TRBJ2-5
cdr3_nt: TGTGCCAGCAGGATACTAGCGGGGCCCGTGATGACCCAGTACTTC
cdr3_aa: CASRILAGPVMTQYF

d_call: NA
clone_size: few
v_call: TRBV10-3
j_call: TRBJ2-2
cdr3_nt: TGTGCCATCTGCGGTCTAGCATCCCCGACGGGGGAGCTGTTTTTT
cdr3_aa: CAICGLASPTGELFF

d_call: TRBD2
clone_size: NA
v_call: TRBV11-3
j_call: TRBJ2-7
cdr3_nt: TGTGCCAGCAGCTCGACTAGCGGGAGGGTAAGCGAGCAGTACTTC
cdr3_aa: CASSSTSGRVSEQYF

d_call: TRBD2
clone_size: few
v_call: TRBV5-1
j_call: TRBJ2-2
cdr3_nt: TGCGCCAGCAGCTCACTAGCGCACACCGGGGAGCTGTTTTTT
cdr3_aa: CASSSLAHTGELFF

d_call: NA
clone_size: many
v_call: TRBV10-3
j_call: TRBJ1-1
cdr3_nt: TGTGCCTCAACTTCCGGGACCTTCAATACTGAAGCTTTCTTT
cdr3_aa: CASTSGTFNTEAFF

d_call: NA
clone_size: NA
v_call: TRBV6-5
j_call: TRBJ1-6
cdr3_nt: TGTGCCAGCAGTTACTCTGGGAGCTCCTATAATTCACCCCTCCACTTT
cdr3_aa: CASSYSGSSYNSPLHF

d_call: NA
clone_size: NA
v_call: TRBV12-3/TRBV12-4
j_call: TRBJ2-7
cdr3_nt: TGTGCCAGCAGTTTAGCGCGGACCTACGAGCAGTACTTC
cdr3_aa: CASSLARTYEQYF

d_call: NA
clone_size: NA
v_call: TRBV6-5
j_call: TRBJ1-2
cdr3_nt: TGTGCCAGCAGTAGTGACATCGGGGAGTTCTATGGCTACACCTTC
cdr3_aa: CASSSDIGEFYGYTF

d_call: NA
clone_size: NA
v_call: TRBV7-2
j_call: TRBJ1-5
cdr3_nt: TGTGCCAGCAGCTTAGTTGCGGATCAGCCCCAGCATTTT
cdr3_aa: CASSLVADQPQHF

d_call: NA
clone_size: few
v_call: TRBV10-3
j_call: TRBJ1-1
cdr3_nt: TGTGCCATCGGTCCGGGGTTTGGGACTGAAGCTTTCTTT
cdr3_aa: CAIGPGFGTEAFF

d_call: NA
clone_size: NA
v_call: TRBV25-1
j_call: TRBJ2-1
cdr3_nt: TGTGCCAGCAGTCTCACCGGGGCGATTAGATACTTTGAGCAGTTCTTC
cdr3_aa: CASSLTGAIRYFEQFF

d_call: NA
clone_size: few
v_call: TRBV6-5
j_call: TRBJ2-5
cdr3_nt: TGTGCCAGCAGTTACTCGAAGGGGCGGGAGACCCAGTACTTC
cdr3_aa: CASSYSKGRETQYF

d_call: TRBD1
clone_size: many
v_call: TRBV10-3
j_call: TRBJ1-1
cdr3_nt: TGTGCCATCGCTAGGACAGGGGGAGAGATGGACACTGAAGCTTTCTTT
cdr3_aa: CAIARTGGEMDTEAFF

d_call: NA
clone_size: NA
v_call: TRBV28
j_call: TRBJ2-2
cdr3_nt: TGTGCCAGCAGTAGGGCGGGCTACGAACAGAAAGCCGGGGAGCTGTTTTTT
cdr3_aa: CASSRAGYEQKAGELFF

d_call: TRBD2
clone_size: NA
v_call: TRBV9
j_call: TRBJ2-1
cdr3_nt: TGTGCCAGCAGCGTTACCTCTAGCGGGAGGGCCAGGCACAATGAGCAGTTCTTC
cdr3_aa: CASSVTSSGRARHNEQFF

d_call: NA
clone_size: once
v_call: TRBV20-1
j_call: TRBJ2-2
cdr3_nt: TGCAGAGTCCGGGACACGTACACCGGGGAGCTGTTTTTT
cdr3_aa: CRVRDTYTGELFF

d_call: NA
clone_size: few
v_call: TRBV7-7
j_call: TRBJ2-1
cdr3_nt: TGTGCTAGCAGCTTTCTCCCTTCTGGGGGCTCCTACAATGAGCAGTTCTTC
cdr3_aa: CASSFLPSGGSYNEQFF

d_call: NA
clone_size: NA
v_call: TRBV5-6
j_call: TRBJ1-4
cdr3_nt: TGTGCCAGCAGCTCTCCGCGGGAGGGCGGGGAAAAACTGTTTTTT
cdr3_aa: CASSSPREGGEKLFF

d_call: TRBD2
clone_size: NA
v_call: TRBV7-9
j_call: TRBJ2-2
cdr3_nt: TGTGCCAGCAGCCAGCGGAAAGCGGGAGCGGACACCGGGGAGCTGTTTTTT
cdr3_aa: CASSQRKAGADTGELFF

d_call: NA
clone_size: NA
v_call: TRBV5-1
j_call: TRBJ2-1
cdr3_nt: TGCGCCAGCCGAAGGTCGGGGGATGAGCAGTTCTTC
cdr3_aa: CASRRSGDEQFF

d_call: TRBD2
clone_size: few
v_call: TRBV6-5
j_call: TRBJ2-1
cdr3_nt: TGTGCCAGCAGTTACGAGGGACTAGCGGGAGTTTACAATGAGCAGTTCTTC
cdr3_aa: CASSYEGLAGVYNEQFF

d_call: TRBD1
clone_size: once
v_call: TRBV30
j_call: TRBJ2-7
cdr3_nt: TGTGCCTGGACCCCTGACAGGGGCGAGCAGTACTTC
cdr3_aa: CAWTPDRGEQYF

d_call: TRBD1
clone_size: NA
v_call: TRBV12-3/TRBV12-4
j_call: TRBJ2-3
cdr3_nt: TGTGCCAGCAGTCCCTCGGGACAGGCCCGAGATACGCAGTATTTT
cdr3_aa: CASSPSGQARDTQYF

d_call: TRBD1
clone_size: NA
v_call: TRBV28
j_call: TRBJ2-1
cdr3_nt: TGTGCCAGCAGTCGTGGGACAGCCTCCTACAATGAGCAGTTCTTC
cdr3_aa: CASSRGTASYNEQFF

d_call: NA
clone_size: few
v_call: TRBV29-1
j_call: TRBJ2-7
cdr3_nt: TGCAGCGCTGGACTTATCTACGAGCAGTACTTC
cdr3_aa: CSAGLIYEQYF

d_call: NA
clone_size: NA
v_call: TRBV20-1
j_call: TRBJ2-7
cdr3_nt: TGCAGTGTCCTAGCAAGCTCCTACGAGCAGTACTTC
cdr3_aa: CSVLASSYEQYF

d_call: TRBD1
clone_size: NA
v_call: TRBV20-1
j_call: TRBJ1-3
cdr3_nt: TGCAGTGCTAGTCTCAGGGGGATGAGAAACACCATATATTTT
cdr3_aa: CSASLRGMRNTIYF

d_call: NA
clone_size: NA
v_call: TRBV24-1
j_call: TRBJ2-1
cdr3_nt: TGTGCCACCAGTGACGTACGGCGAGCCTACAATGAGCAGTTCTTC
cdr3_aa: CATSDVRRAYNEQFF

d_call: NA
clone_size: few
v_call: TRBV2
j_call: TRBJ2-2
cdr3_nt: TGTGCCAGAAAGTGGGGCGGGGAGCTGTTTTTT
cdr3_aa: CARKWGGELFF

d_call: NA
clone_size: few
v_call: TRBV29-1
j_call: TRBJ1-2
cdr3_nt: TGCAGCGCGCCACAGGGTCTCTATGGCTACACCTTC
cdr3_aa: CSAPQGLYGYTF

d_call: NA
clone_size: NA
v_call: TRBV7-2
j_call: TRBJ2-3
cdr3_nt: TGTGCCAGCAGGACTCCCCCGATGGATACGCAGTATTTT
cdr3_aa: CASRTPPMDTQYF

d_call: NA
clone_size: NA
v_call: TRBV5-1
j_call: TRBJ2-7
cdr3_nt: TGCGCCAGCAGCTTGGCCCTAGGGCGTGAGGAGCAGTACTTC
cdr3_aa: CASSLALGREEQYF

d_call: NA
clone_size: NA
v_call: TRBV29-1
j_call: TRBJ2-1
cdr3_nt: TGCAGCGTTGGGCCTGTTATCCCTCTTTACAATGAGCAGTTCTTC
cdr3_aa: CSVGPVIPLYNEQFF

d_call: TRBD1
clone_size: NA
v_call: TRBV28
j_call: TRBJ2-1
cdr3_nt: TGTGCCAGCAGTTTGCAGGGGGCGCGACCCAATGAGCAGTTCTTC
cdr3_aa: CASSLQGARPNEQFF

d_call: NA
clone_size: NA
v_call: TRBV6-2/TRBV6-3
j_call: TRBJ2-1
cdr3_nt: TGTGCCAGCAGTAACCCCCTAGCGCGAGAGCAGTTCTTC
cdr3_aa: CASSNPLAREQFF

d_call: TRBD1
clone_size: once
v_call: TRBV6-1
j_call: TRBJ1-1
cdr3_nt: TGTGCCAGCGGTACAGGGGGCAGGGGAATCACTGAAGCTTTCTTT
cdr3_aa: CASGTGGRGITEAFF

d_call: TRBD2
clone_size: NA
v_call: TRBV7-9
j_call: TRBJ2-5
cdr3_nt: TGTGCCAGCCGAAACGGGAGGGTAAAAGAGACCCAGTACTTC
cdr3_aa: CASRNGRVKETQYF

d_call: NA
clone_size: many
v_call: TRBV4-2
j_call: TRBJ1-2
cdr3_nt: TGTGCCAGCAGCCAAGATCAACGGTCTTCTGGCTACACCTTC
cdr3_aa: CASSQDQRSSGYTF

d_call: NA
clone_size: NA
v_call: TRBV29-1
j_call: TRBJ1-6
cdr3_nt: TGCAGCGCCGCTGACAGCAATAATTCACCCCTCCACTTT
cdr3_aa: CSAADSNNSPLHF

d_call: NA
clone_size: once
v_call: TRBV4-2
j_call: TRBJ2-7
cdr3_nt: TGTGCCAGCAGCCAAGATGCTCGGCGGAGGGAGACCTACGAGCAGTACTTC
cdr3_aa: CASSQDARRRETYEQYF

d_call: NA
clone_size: NA
v_call: TRBV29-1
j_call: TRBJ2-5
cdr3_nt: TGCAGCGTTGATCGAGTTGATGGGACCCAGTACTTC
cdr3_aa: CSVDRVDGTQYF

d_call: NA
clone_size: many
v_call: TRBV4-3
j_call: TRBJ1-1
cdr3_nt: TGCGCCAGCAGCCAAGCGCCCGTCACTGAAGCTTTCTTT
cdr3_aa: CASSQAPVTEAFF

d_call: TRBD1
clone_size: many
v_call: TRBV6-2/TRBV6-3
j_call: TRBJ1-5
cdr3_nt: TGTGCCAGCAGTTACGCAGGGGGCCGCCAGCCCCAGCATTTT
cdr3_aa: CASSYAGGRQPQHF

d_call: TRBD1
clone_size: few
v_call: TRBV29-1
j_call: TRBJ2-6
cdr3_nt: TGCAGCGTTGCCCCCTGGACAGGGTCTGGGGCCAACGTCCTGACTTTC
cdr3_aa: CSVAPWTGSGANVLTF

d_call: TRBD2
clone_size: few
v_call: TRBV11-2
j_call: TRBJ2-1
cdr3_nt: TGTGCCAGCAGCTTAGGGACGACTAGCGGGAGTATTAATGAGCAGTTCTTC
cdr3_aa: CASSLGTTSGSINEQFF

d_call: TRBD2
clone_size: few
v_call: TRBV6-5
j_call: TRBJ2-1
cdr3_nt: TGTGCCAGCAGTTACTCGATGCCGACTAGCGGGAGGGCTTATGAGCAGTTCTTC
cdr3_aa: CASSYSMPTSGRAYEQFF

d_call: TRBD2
clone_size: once
v_call: TRBV7-2
j_call: TRBJ2-1
cdr3_nt: TGTGCCAGCAGCCCACGACTAGCGGGAGCTAAGGGCAATGAGCAGTTCTTC
cdr3_aa: CASSPRLAGAKGNEQFF

d_call: NA
clone_size: NA
v_call: TRBV4-2
j_call: TRBJ2-1
cdr3_nt: TGTGCCAGCAGCCAAGGCGGGGCTTACAATGAGCAGTTCTTC
cdr3_aa: CASSQGGAYNEQFF